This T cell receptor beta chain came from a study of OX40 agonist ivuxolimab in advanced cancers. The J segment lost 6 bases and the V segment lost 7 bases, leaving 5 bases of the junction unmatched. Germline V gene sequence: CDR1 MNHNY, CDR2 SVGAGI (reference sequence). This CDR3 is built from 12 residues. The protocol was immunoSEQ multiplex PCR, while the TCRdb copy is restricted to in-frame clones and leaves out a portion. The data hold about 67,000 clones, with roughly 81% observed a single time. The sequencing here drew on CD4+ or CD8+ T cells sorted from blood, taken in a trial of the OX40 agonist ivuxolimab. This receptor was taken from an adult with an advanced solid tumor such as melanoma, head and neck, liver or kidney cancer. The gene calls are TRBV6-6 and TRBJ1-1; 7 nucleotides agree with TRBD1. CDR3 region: CASTTGVAEAFF. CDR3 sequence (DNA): TGTGCCAGCACTACAGGGGTCGCTGAAGCTTTCTTT.